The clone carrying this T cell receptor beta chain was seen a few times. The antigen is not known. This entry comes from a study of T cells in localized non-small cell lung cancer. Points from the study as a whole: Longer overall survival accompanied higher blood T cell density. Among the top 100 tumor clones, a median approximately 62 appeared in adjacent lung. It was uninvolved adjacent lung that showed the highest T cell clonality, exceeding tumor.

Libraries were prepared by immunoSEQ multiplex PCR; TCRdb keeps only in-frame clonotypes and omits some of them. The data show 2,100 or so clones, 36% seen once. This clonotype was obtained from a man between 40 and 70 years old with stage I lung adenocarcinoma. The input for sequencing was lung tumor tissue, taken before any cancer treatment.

This CDR3 is CASSSGQGRGNQPQHF. DNA of the CDR3: TGTGCCAGCAGTTCGGGACAGGGGAGGGGCAATCAGCCCCAGCATTTT. The rearrangement joins TRBV6-8 to TRBJ1-5, with TRBD1 matching over 10 bases. CDR1 and CDR2 (germline): MNHGY, SAAAGT. J lost 2 bases, V lost 4 bases, and 5 bases had no gene match. The CDR3 length is 16 residues.